This T cell receptor (beta chain) was obtained from a study of cytomegalovirus exposure and HLA in healthy donors. The PCR employed 60 Vbeta primers together with 13 Jbeta primers. Only in-frame clones appear in the TCRdb table, and some are missing; sequencing was by immunoSEQ multiplex PCR. This table has tens of thousands of clones, around four fifths appearing once. Concerning this clone itself: What it binds is unknown.

Study outcomes and limitations: The study assumed roughly uniform donor sequencing depth for presence/absence analyses.

Trimming at V came to 6 bases and at J to 4 bases, leaving 8 bases not matched to a gene. The CDR3 is 15 amino acids. Germline values: CDR1 MNHEY, CDR2 SVGAGI. This receptor was identified in a man aged 25-45 years in good health and CMV-seronegative. Sequenced sample: PBMCs. V usage is TRBV6-5 and J usage is TRBJ1-1; 10 nucleotides agree with TRBD1. This chain's CDR3 is CASRQTGGVFTEAFF. CDR3 bases: TGTGCCAGCAGACAGACAGGGGGCGTATTCACTGAAGCTTTCTTT.